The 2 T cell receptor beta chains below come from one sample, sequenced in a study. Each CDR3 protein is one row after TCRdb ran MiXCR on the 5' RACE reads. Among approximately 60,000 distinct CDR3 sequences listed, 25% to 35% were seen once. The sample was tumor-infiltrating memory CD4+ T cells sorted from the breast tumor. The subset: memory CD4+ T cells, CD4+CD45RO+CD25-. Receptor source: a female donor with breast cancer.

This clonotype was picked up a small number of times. CDR3 loop: CASSQELGTTEAFF. The CDR3 DNA is TGCGCCAGCAGCCAAGAATTGGGGACCACTGAAGCTTTCTTT. The rearrangement uses TRBV4-3 and TRBJ1-1; perhaps TRBD1 as D (5 bases). The V end was cut by 0 bases, the J end by 4 bases, with 9 bases between. The CDR3 spans 14 residues. Germline V lookup: CDR1 LGHNA, CDR2 YSLEER.

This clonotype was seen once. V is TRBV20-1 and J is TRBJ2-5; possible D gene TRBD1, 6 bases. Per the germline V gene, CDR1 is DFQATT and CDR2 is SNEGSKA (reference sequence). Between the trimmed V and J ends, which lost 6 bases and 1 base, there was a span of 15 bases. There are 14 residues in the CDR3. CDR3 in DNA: TGCAGTGCAGGAAAGACAGGTTTCCAAGAGACCCAGTACTTC. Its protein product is CSAGKTGFQETQYF.